This T cell receptor (beta chain) is drawn from a study of T cell changes during pregnancy in multiple sclerosis. TCRdb's copy holds only in-frame clones and misses some; the assay was immunoSEQ multiplex PCR. Here the sample spans 93,000 or so clones, around 91% being singletons. From germline, CDR1 is SGHNT and CDR2 YYREEE (reference sequence). The CDR3 is made up of 16 amino acids. V dropped 2 bases and J dropped 4; count of bases not matched to a gene: 6. The sample here was peripheral blood, taken after pregnancy. This sequence was found in a female donor with multiple sclerosis, enrolled in a pregnancy study. The chain couples TRBV5-4 to TRBJ2-3, with 11 bases identical to TRBD2. CDR3 in DNA: TGTGCCAGCAGCTTTCTACTAGCGGGAGAAGCAGATACGCAGTATTTT. Translating gives CASSFLLAGEADTQYF.